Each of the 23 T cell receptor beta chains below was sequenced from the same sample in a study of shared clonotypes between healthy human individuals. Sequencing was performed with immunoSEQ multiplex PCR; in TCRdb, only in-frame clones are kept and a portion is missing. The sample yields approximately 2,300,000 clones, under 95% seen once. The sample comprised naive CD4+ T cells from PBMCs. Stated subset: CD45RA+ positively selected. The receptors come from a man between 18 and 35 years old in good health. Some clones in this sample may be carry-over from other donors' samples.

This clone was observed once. CDR3 nucleotide sequence: TGCGCCAGCAGCCGGAGACTAGCGGGGAACAATGAGCAGTTCTTC. This translates into CASSRRLAGNNEQFF. V usage is TRBV10-1 and J usage is TRBJ2-1, with 11 bases aligning to TRBD2. The CDR3 covers 15 residues. CDR1 WNHNN and CDR2 SYGVQD come from the germline V gene (reference sequence). The V gene end was trimmed by 6 bases and the J gene end by 5 bases; junction bases not matched to a gene: 6.

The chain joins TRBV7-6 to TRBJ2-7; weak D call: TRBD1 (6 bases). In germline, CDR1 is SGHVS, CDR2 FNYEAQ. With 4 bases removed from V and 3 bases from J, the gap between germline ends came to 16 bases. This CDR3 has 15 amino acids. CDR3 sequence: CASSSQTGFNYEQYF. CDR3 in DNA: TGTGCCAGCAGCTCGCAGACAGGATTCAACTACGAGCAGTACTTC.

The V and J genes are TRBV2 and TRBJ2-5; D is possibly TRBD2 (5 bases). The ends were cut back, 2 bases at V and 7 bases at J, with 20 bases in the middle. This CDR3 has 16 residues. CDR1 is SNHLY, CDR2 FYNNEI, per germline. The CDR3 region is CASSERTASVVGTQYF. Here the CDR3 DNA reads TGTGCCAGCAGTGAAAGGACTGCCTCAGTGGTCGGGACCCAGTACTTC.

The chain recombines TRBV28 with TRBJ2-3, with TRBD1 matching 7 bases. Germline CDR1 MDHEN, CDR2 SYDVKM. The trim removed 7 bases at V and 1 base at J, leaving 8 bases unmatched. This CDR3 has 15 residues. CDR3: CASTLTGYGTDTQYF. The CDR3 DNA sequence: TGTGCCAGCACTTTGACAGGGTATGGCACAGATACGCAGTATTTT.

CDR3 DNA: TGTGCCAGCAGCCCGAGGACCCTCAATGCAAATGAGCAGTTCTTC. Protein product: CASSPRTLNANEQFF. The rearrangement links TRBV7-6 to TRBJ2-1, with D hard to call. Germline V CDR1 and CDR2: SGHVS, FNYEAQ. The length of the CDR3 is 15 residues. V was clipped by 5 bases and J by 7 bases, with 18 bases between them.

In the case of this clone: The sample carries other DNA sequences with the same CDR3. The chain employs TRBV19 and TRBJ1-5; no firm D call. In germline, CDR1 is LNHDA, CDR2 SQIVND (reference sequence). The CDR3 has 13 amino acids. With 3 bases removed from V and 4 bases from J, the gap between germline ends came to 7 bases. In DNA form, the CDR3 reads TGTGCCAGTAGTATTAGAAGAAATCAGCCCCAGCATTTT. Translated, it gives CASSIRRNQPQHF.

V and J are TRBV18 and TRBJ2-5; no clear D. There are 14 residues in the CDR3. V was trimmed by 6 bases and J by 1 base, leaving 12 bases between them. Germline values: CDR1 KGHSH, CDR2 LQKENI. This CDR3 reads CASSPAPTQETQYF. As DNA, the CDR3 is TGTGCCAGCTCCCCCGCCCCCACCCAAGAGACCCAGTACTTC.

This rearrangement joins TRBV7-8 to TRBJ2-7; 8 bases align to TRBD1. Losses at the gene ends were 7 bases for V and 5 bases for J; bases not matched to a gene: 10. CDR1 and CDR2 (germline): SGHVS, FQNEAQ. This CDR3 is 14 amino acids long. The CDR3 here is CASMPGQASNEQYF. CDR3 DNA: TGTGCCAGCATGCCGGGACAGGCCTCTAACGAGCAGTACTTC.

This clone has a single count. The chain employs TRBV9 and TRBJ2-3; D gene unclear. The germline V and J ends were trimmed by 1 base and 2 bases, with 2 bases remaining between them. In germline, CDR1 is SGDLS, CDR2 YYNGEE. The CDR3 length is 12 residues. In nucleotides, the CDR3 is TGTGCCAGCAGCGTACTCACAGATACGCAGTATTTT. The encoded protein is CASSVLTDTQYF. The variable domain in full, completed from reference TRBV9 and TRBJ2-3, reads DSGVTQTPKHLITATGQRVTLRCSPRSGDLSVYWYQQSLDQGLQFLIQYYNGEERAKGNILERFSAQQFPDLHSELNLSSLELGDSALYFCASSVLTDTQYFGPGTRLTVL.

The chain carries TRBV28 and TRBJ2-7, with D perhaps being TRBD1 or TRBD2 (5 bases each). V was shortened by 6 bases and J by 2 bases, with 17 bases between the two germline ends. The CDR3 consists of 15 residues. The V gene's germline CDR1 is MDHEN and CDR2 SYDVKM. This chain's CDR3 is CASRAQGARAYEQYF. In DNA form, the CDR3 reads TGTGCCAGCAGGGCTCAGGGTGCGAGGGCCTACGAGCAGTACTTC.

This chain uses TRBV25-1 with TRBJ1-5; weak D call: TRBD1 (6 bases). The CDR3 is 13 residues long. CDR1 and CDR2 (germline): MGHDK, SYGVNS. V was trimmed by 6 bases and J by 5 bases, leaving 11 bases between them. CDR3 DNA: TGTGCCAGCAGACAGGGTTTGGATCAGCCCCAGCATTTT. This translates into CASRQGLDQPQHF.

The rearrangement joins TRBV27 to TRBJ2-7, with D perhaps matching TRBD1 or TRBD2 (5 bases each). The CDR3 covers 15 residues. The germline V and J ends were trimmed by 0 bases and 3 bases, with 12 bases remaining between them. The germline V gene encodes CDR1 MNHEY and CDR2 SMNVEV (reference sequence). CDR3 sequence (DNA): TGTGCCAGCAGTTTATCCCCGGGACCTGTCTACGAGCAGTACTTC. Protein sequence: CASSLSPGPVYEQYF.

The CDR3 protein is CASSLVAPPLGELFF. Here the CDR3 DNA reads TGTGCCAGCAGCTTAGTGGCTCCCCCCCTCGGGGAGCTGTTTTTT. The genes are TRBV7-2 and TRBJ2-2; D not certain. The V gene lost 1 base and the J gene lost 7 bases, with 13 bases spanning the gap. Germline values: CDR1 SGHTA, CDR2 FQGNSA. CDR3 length: 15 amino acids.

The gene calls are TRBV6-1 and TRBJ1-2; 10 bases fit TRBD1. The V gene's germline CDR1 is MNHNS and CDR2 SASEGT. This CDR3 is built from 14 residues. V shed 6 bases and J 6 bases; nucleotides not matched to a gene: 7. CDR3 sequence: CASSWTGGGDGYTF. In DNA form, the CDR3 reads TGTGCCAGCAGCTGGACAGGGGGAGGCGATGGCTACACCTTC.

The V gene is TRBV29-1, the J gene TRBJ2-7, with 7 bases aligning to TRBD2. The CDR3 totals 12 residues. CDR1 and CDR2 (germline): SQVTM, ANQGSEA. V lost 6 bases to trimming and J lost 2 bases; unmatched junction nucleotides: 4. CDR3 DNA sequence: TGCAGCGTGGGGGGGGACCCCTACGAGCAGTACTTC. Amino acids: CSVGGDPYEQYF.

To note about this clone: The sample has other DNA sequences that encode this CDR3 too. CDR3 DNA: TGTGCCAGCAGCGTGGGGGACCGCTCCTACAATGAGCAGTTCTTC. This gives the protein CASSVGDRSYNEQFF. The chain is built from TRBV9 and TRBJ2-1, with D perhaps being TRBD1 or TRBD2 (5 bases each). CDR3 size: 15 residues. From germline, CDR1 is SGDLS and CDR2 YYNGEE. Trimming left V 2 bases short and J 0 bases short, with 9 bases between.

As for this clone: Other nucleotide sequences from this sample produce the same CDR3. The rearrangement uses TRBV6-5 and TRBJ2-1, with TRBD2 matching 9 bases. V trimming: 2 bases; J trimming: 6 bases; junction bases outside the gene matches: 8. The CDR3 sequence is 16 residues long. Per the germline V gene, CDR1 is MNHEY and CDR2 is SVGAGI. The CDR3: CASSYSGGRAGNEQFF. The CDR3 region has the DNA TGTGCCAGCAGTTACAGTGGCGGGAGGGCCGGCAATGAGCAGTTCTTC.

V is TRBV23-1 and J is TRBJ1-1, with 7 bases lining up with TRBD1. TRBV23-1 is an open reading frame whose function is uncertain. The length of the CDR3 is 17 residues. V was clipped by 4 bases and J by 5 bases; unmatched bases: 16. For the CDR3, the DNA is TGCGCCAGCAGTCCGAACCTTCCGACAGGGCGAAGGACTGAAGCTTTCTTT. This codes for CASSPNLPTGRRTEAFF.

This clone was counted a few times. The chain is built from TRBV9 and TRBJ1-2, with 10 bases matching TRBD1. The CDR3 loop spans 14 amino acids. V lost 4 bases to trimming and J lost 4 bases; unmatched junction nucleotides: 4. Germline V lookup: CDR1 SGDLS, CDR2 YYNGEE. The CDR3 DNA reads TGTGCCAGCAGCCCGGGACAGGGGTCCTATGGCTACACCTTC. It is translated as CASSPGQGSYGYTF.

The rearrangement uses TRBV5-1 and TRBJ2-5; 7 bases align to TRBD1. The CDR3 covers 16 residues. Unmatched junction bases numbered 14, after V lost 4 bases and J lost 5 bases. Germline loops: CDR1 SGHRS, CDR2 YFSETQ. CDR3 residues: CASSRQQGRYGETQYF. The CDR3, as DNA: TGCGCCAGCAGCCGACAACAGGGGCGTTATGGGGAGACCCAGTACTTC.

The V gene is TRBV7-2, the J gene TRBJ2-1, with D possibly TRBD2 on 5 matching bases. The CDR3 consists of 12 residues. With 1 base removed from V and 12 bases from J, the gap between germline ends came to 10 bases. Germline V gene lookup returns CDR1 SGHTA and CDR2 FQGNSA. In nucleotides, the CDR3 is TGTGCCAGCAGCTTAGAAAGGAGGTGGCAGTTCTTC. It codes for CASSLERRWQFF.

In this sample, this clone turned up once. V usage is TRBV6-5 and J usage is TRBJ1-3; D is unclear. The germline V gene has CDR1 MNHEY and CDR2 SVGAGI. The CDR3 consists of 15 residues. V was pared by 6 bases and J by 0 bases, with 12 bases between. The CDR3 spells CASRTGFSSGNTIYF. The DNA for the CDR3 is TGTGCCAGCAGGACCGGTTTCAGCTCTGGAAACACCATATATTTT.

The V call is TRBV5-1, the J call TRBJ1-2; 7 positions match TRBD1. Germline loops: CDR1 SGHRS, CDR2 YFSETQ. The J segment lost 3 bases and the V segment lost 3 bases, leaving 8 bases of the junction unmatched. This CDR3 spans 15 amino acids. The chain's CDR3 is CASSSPDRTYYGYTF. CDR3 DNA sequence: TGCGCCAGCAGCTCCCCGGACAGGACTTACTATGGCTACACCTTC.